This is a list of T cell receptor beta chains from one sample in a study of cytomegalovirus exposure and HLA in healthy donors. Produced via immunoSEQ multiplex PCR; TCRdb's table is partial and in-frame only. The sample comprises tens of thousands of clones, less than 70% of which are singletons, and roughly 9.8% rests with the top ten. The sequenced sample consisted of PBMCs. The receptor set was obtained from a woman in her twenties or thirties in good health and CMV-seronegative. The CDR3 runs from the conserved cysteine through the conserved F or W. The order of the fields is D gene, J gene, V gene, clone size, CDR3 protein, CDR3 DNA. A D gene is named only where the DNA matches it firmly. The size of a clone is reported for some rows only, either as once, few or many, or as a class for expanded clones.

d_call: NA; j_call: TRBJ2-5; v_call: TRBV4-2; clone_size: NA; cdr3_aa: CASSQDSQGQETQYF; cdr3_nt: TGTGCCAGCAGCCAAGACTCGCAGGGCCAAGAGACCCAGTACTTC
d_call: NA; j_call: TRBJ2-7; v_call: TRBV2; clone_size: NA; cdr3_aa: CASSPGESYEQYF; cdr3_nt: TGTGCCAGCAGCCCCGGAGAGTCCTACGAGCAGTACTTC
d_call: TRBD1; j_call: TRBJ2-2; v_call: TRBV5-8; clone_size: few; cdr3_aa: CASSPPGQEHGELFF; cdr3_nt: TGTGCCAGCAGCCCCCCAGGACAGGAGCACGGGGAGCTGTTTTTT
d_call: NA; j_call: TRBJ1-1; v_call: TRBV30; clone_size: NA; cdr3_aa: CAWSAGGGTEAFF; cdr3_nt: TGTGCCTGGAGTGCTGGGGGGGGCACTGAAGCTTTCTTT
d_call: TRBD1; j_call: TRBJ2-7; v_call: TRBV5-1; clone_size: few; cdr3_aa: CASSLPRTGPYEQYF; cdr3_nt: TGCGCCAGCAGCTTACCACGGACAGGGCCCTACGAGCAGTACTTC
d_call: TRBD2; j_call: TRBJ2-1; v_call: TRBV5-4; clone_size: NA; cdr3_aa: CASSPLAGVTYNEQFF; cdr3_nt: TGTGCCAGCAGCCCTCTAGCGGGAGTGACCTACAATGAGCAGTTCTTC
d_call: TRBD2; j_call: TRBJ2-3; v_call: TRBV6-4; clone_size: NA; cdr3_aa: CASSDSPGGTDTQYF; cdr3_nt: TGTGCCAGCAGTGACTCCCCGGGGGGTACAGATACGCAGTATTTT
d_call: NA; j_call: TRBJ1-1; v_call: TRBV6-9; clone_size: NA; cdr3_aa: CASTQLPEAFF; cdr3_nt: TGTGCCAGCACCCAACTCCCGGAAGCTTTCTTT
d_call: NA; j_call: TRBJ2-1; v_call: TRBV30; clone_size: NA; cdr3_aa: CAWSLASKLNEQFF; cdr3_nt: TGTGCCTGGAGTCTAGCTAGTAAACTGAATGAGCAGTTCTTC
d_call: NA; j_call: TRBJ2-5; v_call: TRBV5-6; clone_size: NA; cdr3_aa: CASSLLLGVQETQYF; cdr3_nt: TGTGCCAGCAGCTTGCTGCTGGGAGTCCAAGAGACCCAGTACTTC
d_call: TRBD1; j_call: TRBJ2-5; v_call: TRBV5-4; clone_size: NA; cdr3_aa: CASSAITGEETQYF; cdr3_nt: TGTGCCAGCAGCGCAATAACAGGGGAAGAGACCCAGTACTTC
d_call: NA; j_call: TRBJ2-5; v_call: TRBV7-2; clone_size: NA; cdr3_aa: CASSNPIETQYF; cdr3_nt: TGTGCCAGCAGCAATCCCATTGAGACCCAGTACTTC
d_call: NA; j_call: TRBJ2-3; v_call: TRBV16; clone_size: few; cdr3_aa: CASSLPTQADTQYF; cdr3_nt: TGTGCCAGCAGCCTCCCCACACAGGCAGATACGCAGTATTTT
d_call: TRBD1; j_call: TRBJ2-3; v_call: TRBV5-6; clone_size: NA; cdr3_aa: CASSFGTGPTVTDTQYF; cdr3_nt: TGTGCCAGCAGCTTCGGGACAGGGCCCACAGTCACAGATACGCAGTATTTT
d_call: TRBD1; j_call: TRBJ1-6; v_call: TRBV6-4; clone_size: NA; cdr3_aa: CASSDGQGASPLHF; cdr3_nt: TGTGCCAGCAGTGACGGACAGGGGGCTTCACCCCTCCACTTT
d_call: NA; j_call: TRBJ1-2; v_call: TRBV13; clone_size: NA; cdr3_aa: CASSPAQGHYGYTF; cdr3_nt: TGTGCCAGCAGCCCGGCCCAGGGCCATTATGGCTACACCTTC
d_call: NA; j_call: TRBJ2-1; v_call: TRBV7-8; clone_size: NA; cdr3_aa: CASSSTYPESSYNEQFF; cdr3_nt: TGTGCCAGCAGCTCTACCTACCCGGAGAGCTCCTACAATGAGCAGTTCTTC
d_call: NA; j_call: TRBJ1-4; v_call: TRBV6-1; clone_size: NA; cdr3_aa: CASSELMVQPEKLFF; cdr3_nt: TGTGCCAGCAGTGAACTCATGGTACAACCTGAAAAACTGTTTTTT
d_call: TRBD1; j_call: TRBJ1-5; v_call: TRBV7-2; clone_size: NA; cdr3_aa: CASSMDRDQPQHF; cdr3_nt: TGTGCCAGCAGCATGGACAGGGATCAGCCCCAGCATTTT
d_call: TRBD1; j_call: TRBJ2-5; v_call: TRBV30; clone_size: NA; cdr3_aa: CAWGQANSEQYF; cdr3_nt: TGTGCCTGGGGACAGGCAAATTCTGAGCAGTACTTC
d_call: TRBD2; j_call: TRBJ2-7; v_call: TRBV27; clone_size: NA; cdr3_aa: CASSSPRLAGGYEQYF; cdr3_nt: TGTGCCAGCAGTTCCCCCCGACTAGCGGGGGGATACGAGCAGTACTTC
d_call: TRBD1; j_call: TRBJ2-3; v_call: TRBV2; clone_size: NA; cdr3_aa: CASSPRQGRSTDTQYF; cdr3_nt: TGTGCCAGCAGCCCCCGACAGGGACGGAGCACAGATACGCAGTATTTT
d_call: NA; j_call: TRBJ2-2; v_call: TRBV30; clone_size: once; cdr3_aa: CAWTVTNTGELFF; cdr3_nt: TGTGCCTGGACAGTTACGAACACCGGGGAGCTGTTTTTT
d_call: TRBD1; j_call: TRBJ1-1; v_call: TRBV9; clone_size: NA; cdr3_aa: CASSSSGTANTEAFF; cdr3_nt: TGTGCCAGCAGCTCATCCGGGACAGCCAACACTGAAGCTTTCTTT
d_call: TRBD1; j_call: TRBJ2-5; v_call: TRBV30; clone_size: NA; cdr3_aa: CAWSPQGRETQYF; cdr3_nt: TGTGCCTGGAGTCCACAGGGGAGAGAGACCCAGTACTTC
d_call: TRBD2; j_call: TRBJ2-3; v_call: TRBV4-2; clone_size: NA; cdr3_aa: CASSQDSSGGHTDTQYF; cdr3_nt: TGTGCCAGCAGCCAAGATAGTAGCGGGGGCCACACAGATACGCAGTATTTT
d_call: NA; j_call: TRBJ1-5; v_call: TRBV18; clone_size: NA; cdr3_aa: CASSPPDSFRGPQHF; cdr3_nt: TGTGCCAGCTCACCCCCGGACAGTTTCAGGGGGCCCCAGCATTTT
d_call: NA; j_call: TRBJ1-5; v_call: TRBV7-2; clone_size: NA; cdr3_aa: CASSVNRVYSNQPQHF; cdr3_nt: TGTGCCAGCAGCGTGAACAGGGTTTATAGCAATCAGCCCCAGCATTTT
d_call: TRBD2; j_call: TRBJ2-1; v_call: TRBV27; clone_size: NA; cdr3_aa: CASSLGLAGTYNEQFF; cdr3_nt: TGTGCCAGCAGTTTAGGACTAGCGGGTACCTACAATGAGCAGTTCTTC
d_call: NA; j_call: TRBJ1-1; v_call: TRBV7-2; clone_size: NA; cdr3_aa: CASSLTGDEAFF; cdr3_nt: TGTGCCAGCAGCTTAACGGGGGATGAAGCTTTCTTT
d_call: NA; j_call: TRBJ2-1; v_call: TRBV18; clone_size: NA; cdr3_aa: CASSARTRDVNEQFF; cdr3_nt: TGTGCCAGCTCAGCGCGGACCAGGGATGTGAATGAGCAGTTCTTC
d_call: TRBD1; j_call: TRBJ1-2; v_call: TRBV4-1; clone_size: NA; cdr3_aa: CASSSGTGGVRDYGYTF; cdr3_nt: TGCGCCAGCAGCTCCGGGACAGGGGGCGTAAGGGACTATGGCTACACCTTC
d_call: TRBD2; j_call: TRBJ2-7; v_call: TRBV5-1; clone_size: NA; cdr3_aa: CASSPPTSGGPDSYEQYF; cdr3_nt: TGCGCCAGCAGCCCCCCGACTAGCGGGGGGCCGGACTCCTACGAGCAGTACTTC
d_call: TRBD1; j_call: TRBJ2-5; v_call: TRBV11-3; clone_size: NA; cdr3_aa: CASSQNRGETQYF; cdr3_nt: TGTGCCAGCAGCCAGAACAGGGGAGAGACCCAGTACTTC
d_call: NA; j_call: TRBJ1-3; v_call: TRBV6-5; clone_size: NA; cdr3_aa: CASSYSAGGRNTIYF; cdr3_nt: TGTGCCAGCAGTTACTCGGCCGGGGGGAGAAACACCATATATTTT
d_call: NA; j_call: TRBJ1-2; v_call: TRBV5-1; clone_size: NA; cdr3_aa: CASSDGHPLANYGYTF; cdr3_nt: TGCGCCAGCAGCGACGGACACCCGTTGGCTAACTATGGCTACACCTTC
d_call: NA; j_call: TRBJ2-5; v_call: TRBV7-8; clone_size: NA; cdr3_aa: CASSRVVERSQETQYF; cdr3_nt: TGTGCCAGCAGCCGCGTTGTTGAACGGAGCCAAGAGACCCAGTACTTC
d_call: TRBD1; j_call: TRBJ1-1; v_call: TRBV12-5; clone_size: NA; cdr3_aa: CASGLVLGTGAMNTEAFF; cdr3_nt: TGTGCTAGTGGTTTGGTGCTGGGGACAGGGGCCATGAACACTGAAGCTTTCTTT
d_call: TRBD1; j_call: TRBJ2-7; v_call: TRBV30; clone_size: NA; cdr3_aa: CAFGTAYEQYF; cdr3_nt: TGTGCCTTCGGGACAGCCTACGAGCAGTACTTC
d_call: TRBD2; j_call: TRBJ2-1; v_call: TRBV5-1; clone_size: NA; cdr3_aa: CASSLGTAGSNEQFF; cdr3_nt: TGCGCCAGCAGCTTGGGTACAGCGGGGTCTAATGAGCAGTTCTTC
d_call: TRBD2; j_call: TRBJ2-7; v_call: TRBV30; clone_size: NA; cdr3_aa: CAWSVLRLAGTYEQYF; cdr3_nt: TGTGCCTGGAGTGTACTCCGACTAGCGGGGACATACGAGCAGTACTTC
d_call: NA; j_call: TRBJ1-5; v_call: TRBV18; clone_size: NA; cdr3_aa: CASSPDRNQPQHF; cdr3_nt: TGTGCCAGCTCACCAGATCGGAATCAGCCCCAGCATTTT
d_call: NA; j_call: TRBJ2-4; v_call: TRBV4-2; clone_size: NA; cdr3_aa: CASSQTGRENIQYF; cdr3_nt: TGTGCCAGCAGCCAAACAGGGCGGGAAAACATTCAGTACTTC
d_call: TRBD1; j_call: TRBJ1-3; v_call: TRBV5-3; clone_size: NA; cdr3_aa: CARSFRCWNRGFSGNTIYF; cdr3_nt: TGTGCCAGAAGCTTCAGATGTTGGAACAGGGGTTTTTCAGGAAACACCATATATTTT
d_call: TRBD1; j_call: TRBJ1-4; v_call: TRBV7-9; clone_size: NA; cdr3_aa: CASSLGDRDREKLFF; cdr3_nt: TGTGCCAGCAGCTTAGGGGACAGGGACCGTGAAAAACTGTTTTTT
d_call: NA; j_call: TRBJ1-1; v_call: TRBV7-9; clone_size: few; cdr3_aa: CASSLVVSNTEAFF; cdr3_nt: TGTGCCAGCAGCTTAGTCGTGTCGAACACTGAAGCTTTCTTT
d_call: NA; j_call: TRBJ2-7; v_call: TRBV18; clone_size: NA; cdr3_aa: CASSPGPYEQYF; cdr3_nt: TGTGCCAGCTCACCTGGCCCCTACGAGCAGTACTTC
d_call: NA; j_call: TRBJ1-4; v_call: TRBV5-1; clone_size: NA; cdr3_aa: CASRLIPGAEKLFF; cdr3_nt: TGCGCCAGCAGACTTATACCGGGTGCTGAAAAACTGTTTTTT
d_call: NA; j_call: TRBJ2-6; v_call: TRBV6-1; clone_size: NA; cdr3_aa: CASREPDSSGANVLTF; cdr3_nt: TGTGCCAGCAGAGAACCGGACAGTTCTGGGGCCAACGTCCTGACTTTC
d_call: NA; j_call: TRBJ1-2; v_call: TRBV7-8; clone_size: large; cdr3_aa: CASSLGAGNGYTF; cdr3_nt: TGTGCCAGCAGCTTAGGTGCAGGGAATGGCTACACCTTC
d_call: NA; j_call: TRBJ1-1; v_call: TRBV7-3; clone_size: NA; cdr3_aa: CASSTQGQTEAFF; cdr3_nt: TGTGCCAGCAGCACGCAGGGTCAGACTGAAGCTTTCTTT
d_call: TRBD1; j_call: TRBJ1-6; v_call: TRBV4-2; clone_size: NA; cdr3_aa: CASSQRPRDSYSPLHF; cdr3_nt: TGTGCCAGCAGCCAACGACCAAGGGACAGCTATTCACCCCTCCACTTT
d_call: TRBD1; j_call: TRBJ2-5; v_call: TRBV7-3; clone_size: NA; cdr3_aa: CASSAGGFDETQYF; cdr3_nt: TGTGCCAGCTCAGCAGGGGGCTTCGACGAGACCCAGTACTTC
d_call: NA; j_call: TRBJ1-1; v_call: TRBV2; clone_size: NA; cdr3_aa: CASRGHGGSNTEAFF; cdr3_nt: TGTGCCAGCAGAGGCCATGGGGGCAGTAACACTGAAGCTTTCTTT
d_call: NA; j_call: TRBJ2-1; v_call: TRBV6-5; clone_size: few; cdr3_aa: CASSSLTGSNEQFF; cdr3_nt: TGTGCCAGCAGCTCCCTCACAGGGAGCAATGAGCAGTTCTTC